This entry lists 20 T cell receptor beta chains sequenced from one sample in a study of CD8 T cells in ankylosing spondylitis (dated by TCRdb to about 2017). The method was 5' RACE. Data came from an Illumina HiSeq 2500. TCRdb reworked the public reads: Q25 trimming with fastp, MiXCR clone assembly, productive beta chains retained. Duplicate CDR3 protein sequences are folded into a single record with the most common DNA and genes. Here the sample has about 360,000 distinct CDR3 sequences; 20% to 25% occur a single time. 10% to 15% of the sample lies in the top ten. Sequencing was done on a sample of blood, either unsorted or a sorted T cell fraction (not recorded which). The origin of the receptors is a male donor with ankylosing spondylitis or in good health (not recorded which).

This clonotype was observed at least ten times. This chain uses TRBV12-3 or TRBV12-4 with TRBJ2-1, with D possibly matching TRBD1 (6 bases). The CDR3 length is 14 residues. Trimming pared 7 bases from V and 8 bases from J, leaving 18 bases between. The CDR3: CASTPGQLSDEQFF. The DNA of the CDR3 is TGTGCCAGCACCCCGGGACAATTAAGCGATGAGCAGTTCTTC.

The chain is built from TRBV12-3 or TRBV12-4 and TRBJ2-5, with D perhaps matching TRBD1 or TRBD2 (6 bases each). V shed 5 bases and J shed 5 bases, with 21 bases lying between them. This CDR3 contains 16 residues. The CDR3, as DNA: TGTGCCAGCAGTCATGGGGGCGGGGCCCGGGAGGAGACCCAGTACTTC. Translation gives CASSHGGGAREETQYF.

J is TRBJ2-7 and V is TRBV28; 13 positions agree with TRBD2. This CDR3 region has 16 residues. The V gene end was trimmed by 8 bases and the J gene end by 0 bases; junction bases not matched to a gene: 7. The germline V gene encodes CDR1 MDHEN and CDR2 SYDVKM. The CDR3 sequence is CASGSRLAGGSYEQYF. DNA for the CDR3: TGTGCCAGCGGTTCAAGACTAGCGGGGGGCTCCTACGAGCAGTACTTC.

This clonotype was found a few times. This chain links TRBV12-3 or TRBV12-4 with TRBJ2-2, with D perhaps being TRBD1 or TRBD2 (8 bases each). The V end was cut by 10 bases, the J end by 1 base, with 16 bases between. The CDR3 has 15 amino acids. The CDR3 sequence: CATLSGTGNTGELFF. Written as DNA, the CDR3 is TGTGCCACCCTTAGCGGGACAGGGAACACCGGGGAGCTGTTTTTT.

This clonotype was detected only a few times. The chain uses TRBV29-1 and TRBJ2-2; tentatively, D is TRBD1 or TRBD2 (6 bases each). Germline loops: CDR1 SQVTM, CDR2 ANQGSEA. The germline V and J ends were trimmed by 4 bases and 3 bases, with 12 bases remaining between them. This CDR3 region has 14 residues. CDR3 coding DNA: TGCAGCGTTGCGGGGGCGCTGGACACCGGGGAGCTGTTTTTT. It translates to CSVAGALDTGELFF.

This clonotype was picked up a small number of times. V and J are TRBV29-1 and TRBJ2-7, with 11 bases aligning to TRBD1. The CDR3 length is 16 residues. Germline CDR1 SQVTM, CDR2 ANQGSEA. V shed 0 bases and J 3 bases; nucleotides not matched to a gene: 7. The CDR3 DNA is TGCAGCGTTGAAGAAGGCTCCGGGACAGGGGGCTACGAGCAGTACTTC. As protein: CSVEEGSGTGGYEQYF.

This clonotype showed up just a few times. The chain couples TRBV4-1 to TRBJ2-7; the D is unclear. Germline-derived CDR1 and CDR2 are MGHRA and YSYEKL. V was shortened by 3 bases and J by 4 bases, with 13 bases between the two germline ends. This CDR3 is built from 14 residues. This CDR3 reads CASSQITWGYEQYF. The CDR3 region has the DNA TGCGCCAGCAGCCAGATTACATGGGGTTACGAGCAGTACTTC.

The V and J genes are TRBV19 and TRBJ2-1; D might be TRBD2 (5 bases). The CDR3 has 12 amino acids. Germline loops: CDR1 LNHDA, CDR2 SQIVND (reference sequence). V dropped 7 bases and J dropped 9 bases, with 13 bases sitting between them. The CDR3 loop is CASNGLLSEQFF. For the CDR3, the DNA is TGTGCCAGTAACGGACTCTTGAGTGAGCAGTTCTTC.

The chain recombines TRBV20-1 with TRBJ1-2; no definite D call. CDR1 and CDR2 (germline): DFQATT, SNEGSKA (reference sequence). The CDR3 is 15 amino acids. V lost 2 bases and J lost 8, with 21 bases in between. The CDR3 loop is CSARFESRLLWGYTF. CDR3 in DNA: TGCAGTGCTAGATTCGAATCCAGACTTCTATGGGGCTACACCTTC.

CDR3 residues: CASSSTTSGTANTGELFF. In DNA form, the CDR3 reads TGTGCCAGCAGCTCAACGACTAGCGGAACCGCGAACACCGGGGAGCTGTTTTTT. This chain joins TRBV11-1 and TRBJ2-2; 9 bases fit TRBD2. The junction had 9 bases not matched to a gene; V was cut back by 4 bases and J by 0 bases. The CDR3 sequence is 18 residues long. Looked up from germline, CDR1 is SGHAT and CDR2 is FQDESV (reference sequence).

This clonotype was seen more than once but under ten times. The genes are TRBV12-3 or TRBV12-4 and TRBJ2-1; TRBD2 aligns across 9 bases. The CDR3 runs 15 residues. J gave up 8 bases and V 3 bases, and 8 bases lay outside the gene matches. The DNA for the CDR3 is TGTGCCAGCAGTTTGGCTGGCGGGGGGGCAGATGAGCAGTTCTTC. Its protein product is CASSLAGGGADEQFF.

The CDR3 coding sequence is TGTGCCAGCAGCCATACGGATCAGCCCCAGCATTTT. The encoded protein is CASSHTDQPQHF. V and J are TRBV14 and TRBJ1-5; the D is unclear. V lost 3 bases and J lost 5, with 5 bases in between. CDR3 length: 12 residues. Germline CDR1 and CDR2: SGHDN and FVKESK. The entire variable domain, with the rest obtained from reference TRBV14 and TRBJ1-5, is as follows: EAGVTQFPSHSVIEKGQTVTLRCDPISGHDNLYWYRRVMGKEIKFLLHFVKESKQDESGMPNNRFLAERTGGTYSTLKVQPAELEDSGVYFCASSHTDQPQHFGDGTRLSIL.

This clonotype was picked up a small number of times. V usage is TRBV10-2 and J usage is TRBJ2-1; D may be TRBD1 (6 bases). Germline lookup yields CDR1 WSHSY and CDR2 SAAADI. This CDR3 region has 15 residues. Trimming took off 1 base at V and 5 bases at J, with 12 bases between the two ends. The CDR3 DNA is TGCGCCAGCAGTGAGTTGGGGACACCTAACAATGAGCAGTTCTTC. Translating it yields CASSELGTPNNEQFF.

V gene TRBV10-3 combines with J gene TRBJ2-7; TRBD1 is a possible D gene (6 bases). Germline CDR1 reads ENHRY; CDR2 reads SYGVKD. CDR3 size: 11 residues. The V gene lost 11 bases and the J gene lost 4 bases, with 12 bases spanning the gap. As DNA, the CDR3 is TGTGCCGGTCTACAGGGTTACGAGCAGTACTTC. It codes for CAGLQGYEQYF.

The V and J genes are TRBV7-9 and TRBJ1-2; 9 positions match TRBD1. This CDR3 has 15 amino acids. V dropped 2 bases and J dropped 8; count of bases not matched to a gene: 9. Germline V gene sequence: CDR1 SEHNR, CDR2 FQNEAQ (reference sequence). The CDR3 reads CASSLIRQGERGYTF. CDR3 in DNA: TGTGCCAGCAGCTTAATCCGACAGGGGGAAAGAGGCTACACCTTC.

The chain carries TRBV12-3 or TRBV12-4 and TRBJ2-5; D is possibly TRBD2 (6 bases). The CDR3 loop spans 17 amino acids. V was cut by 1 base and J by 5 bases, with 20 bases left in between. The CDR3 DNA follows: TGTGCCAGCAGTTTAGAGGTCGAAGGAGGAGGGGTGGAGACCCAGTACTTC. Protein product: CASSLEVEGGGVETQYF.

This clonotype was detected only a few times. CDR3 residues: CASSLAVSGSGANVLTF. CDR3 DNA: TGTGCCAGCAGTTTAGCAGTGTCGGGCTCTGGGGCCAACGTCCTGACTTTC. The chain is built from TRBV12-3 or TRBV12-4 and TRBJ2-6; D remains ambiguous. The CDR3 sequence is 17 residues long. Trimming stripped 0 bases from V and 0 bases from J, with 9 bases between.

The V call is TRBV5-1, the J call TRBJ2-1; the match to TRBD2 covers 11 bases. Trimming cost V 4 bases and J 0 bases; bases outside gene matches: 6. The CDR3 consists of 17 residues. Germline V gene lookup returns CDR1 SGHRS and CDR2 YFSETQ. Here the CDR3 reads CASSPVAGGLSYNEQFF. For the CDR3, the DNA is TGCGCCAGCAGCCCAGTAGCGGGGGGGCTCTCCTACAATGAGCAGTTCTTC.

The chain combines TRBV10-3 with TRBJ2-2; 10 bases are shared with TRBD1. Germline V gives CDR1 ENHRY, CDR2 SYGVKD. The CDR3 spans 15 residues. Losses at the gene ends were 4 bases for V and 6 bases for J; bases not matched to a gene: 5. CDR3 coding DNA: TGTGCCATCAGTGGGACCGGGACAGGGGCCGGGGAGCTGTTTTTT. This gives the protein CAISGTGTGAGELFF.

The gene calls are TRBV7-6 and TRBJ2-7; D call uncertain. Germline V CDR1 and CDR2: SGHVS, FNYEAQ. V lost 5 bases, J lost 0 bases, and 14 bases lay in between. The CDR3 runs 15 residues. CDR3: CASSPLFGSSYEQYF. The CDR3, as DNA: TGTGCCAGCAGCCCCCTTTTCGGGTCCTCCTACGAGCAGTACTTC.